This T cell receptor (beta chain) was obtained from a study of shared clonotypes between healthy human individuals. Negatively enriched CD4+ T cells were divided by CD45RA into naive and memory. V dropped 2 bases and J dropped 5 bases, with 18 bases sitting between them. Germline V gene data show CDR1 as SGHNT and CDR2 as YENEEA. The CDR3 runs to 16 residues. Genomic DNA of each subset was evenly split across several immunoSEQ plates. The table came from immunoSEQ multiplex PCR; TCRdb's copy has only in-frame clones and leaves some out. The table shows 1.5 million to 1.9 million clones, with 95% to 99% occurring only once.

The receptor comes from a young man in good health. Source material: naive CD4+ T cells sorted from blood. The sample's subset: CD45RA+ positively selected. The chain has TRBV11-3 and TRBJ2-5, with D maybe TRBD2 (5 bases). CDR3 DNA: TGTGCCAGCAGCTTATCCCAGGTTCTTGGGAGCGAGACCCAGTACTTC. Translating gives CASSLSQVLGSETQYF.